This is a list of T cell receptor beta chains from one sample in a study of blood T cell repertoires in COVID-19. TCRdb's copy holds only in-frame clones and misses some; the assay was immunoSEQ multiplex PCR. The top ten clones hold roughly 8% of a sample with roughly 180,000 clones, 85% of them seen once. Source material: peripheral blood. The receptors shown here come from a woman aged 55-69 years with acute or convalescent COVID-19. The CDR3 runs from the conserved cysteine through the conserved F or W. Fields, in order: clone size, D gene, V gene, J gene, CDR3 protein, CDR3 DNA. A D gene is named only where the DNA matches it firmly. Rows may omit the clone size; those that give it use once, few, many or a size class.

.	.	TRBV19	TRBJ1-2	CASSEFDAGGYGYTF	TGTGCCAGTAGTGAATTCGACGCCGGGGGCTATGGCTACACCTTC
.	.	TRBV5-1	TRBJ1-1	CASSLEGENTEAFF	TGCGCCAGCAGCTTGGAGGGGGAAAACACTGAAGCTTTCTTT
.	.	TRBV7-7	TRBJ2-2	CASSSGLNTGELFF	TGTGCTAGCAGCTCGGGTCTCAACACCGGGGAGCTGTTTTTT
once	TRBD1	TRBV12-5	TRBJ2-2	CASGAGTARSGELFF	TGTGCTAGTGGTGCCGGGACAGCGCGAAGCGGGGAGCTGTTTTTT
.	TRBD1	TRBV3-1/TRBV3-2	TRBJ1-1	CASSLSTGDTEAFF	TGTGCCAGCAGCCTTTCGACAGGGGACACTGAAGCTTTCTTT
.	.	TRBV18	TRBJ2-3	CASSSPAHLAGDTQYF	TGTGCCAGCTCCAGTCCAGCGCACCTAGCAGGTGATACGCAGTATTTT
few	TRBD2	TRBV18	TRBJ2-1	CASSPGGAGRKNEQFF	TGTGCCAGCTCACCAGGGGGAGCGGGAAGGAAGAATGAGCAGTTCTTC
.	.	TRBV28	TRBJ1-6	CASRLREASLTSPLHF	TGTGCCAGCAGGCTCCGTGAGGCTTCTTTGACTTCACCCCTCCACTTT
.	TRBD1	TRBV27	TRBJ2-7	CASRQGTGPQYF	TGTGCCAGCAGGCAAGGGACAGGGCCACAGTACTTC
.	.	TRBV19	TRBJ1-6	CASSFTGTNSPLHF	TGTGCCAGTAGTTTCACAGGGACGAATTCACCCCTCCACTTT
.	.	TRBV7-9	TRBJ1-2	CASSLDSHGYTF	TGTGCCAGCAGCTTGGACAGTCATGGCTACACCTTC
.	TRBD2	TRBV2	TRBJ2-1	CASSVGSGSGNEQFF	TGTGCCAGCAGTGTTGGGAGCGGGAGTGGGAATGAGCAGTTCTTC
.	TRBD1	TRBV19	TRBJ2-6	CATARGLTSGANVLTF	TGTGCCACGGCCAGGGGGCTAACCTCTGGGGCCAACGTCCTGACTTTC
.	TRBD2	TRBV18	TRBJ2-2	CASSPGTSGDTGELFF	TGTGCCAGCTCACCTGGGACTAGCGGGGACACCGGGGAGCTGTTTTTT
.	.	TRBV27	TRBJ2-7	CASSPPFGGSYEQYF	TGTGCCAGCAGTCCCCCCTTCGGGGGTTCCTACGAGCAGTACTTC
.	.	TRBV24-1	TRBJ2-1	CATSDLTTGKQFF	TGTGCCACCAGTGACCTAACGACAGGAAAGCAGTTCTTC
.	.	TRBV28	TRBJ1-4	CASRNSVGREKLFF	TGTGCCAGCAGGAACTCGGTGGGGAGGGAAAAACTGTTTTTT
.	.	TRBV28	TRBJ1-2	CASTRRVGYGYTF	TGTGCCAGCACCAGGAGGGTGGGGTATGGCTACACCTTC
.	TRBD1	TRBV15	TRBJ2-2	CATSSQGVGELFF	TGTGCCACCAGCAGCCAGGGGGTCGGGGAGCTGTTTTTT
.	.	TRBV2	TRBJ2-3	CASRGNGAGIDTQYF	TGTGCCAGCAGGGGGAATGGGGCGGGAATAGATACGCAGTATTTT
.	TRBD2	TRBV7-3	TRBJ2-3	CASSPRLAGATDTQYF	TGTGCCAGCAGCCCAAGACTAGCGGGAGCCACAGATACGCAGTATTTT
.	TRBD1	TRBV2	TRBJ2-5	CASSVDREETQYF	TGTGCCAGCAGTGTGGACAGGGAGGAGACCCAGTACTTC
.	TRBD1	TRBV2	TRBJ2-5	CASTLQGGGETQYF	TGTGCCAGCACCTTACAGGGGGGAGGCGAGACCCAGTACTTC